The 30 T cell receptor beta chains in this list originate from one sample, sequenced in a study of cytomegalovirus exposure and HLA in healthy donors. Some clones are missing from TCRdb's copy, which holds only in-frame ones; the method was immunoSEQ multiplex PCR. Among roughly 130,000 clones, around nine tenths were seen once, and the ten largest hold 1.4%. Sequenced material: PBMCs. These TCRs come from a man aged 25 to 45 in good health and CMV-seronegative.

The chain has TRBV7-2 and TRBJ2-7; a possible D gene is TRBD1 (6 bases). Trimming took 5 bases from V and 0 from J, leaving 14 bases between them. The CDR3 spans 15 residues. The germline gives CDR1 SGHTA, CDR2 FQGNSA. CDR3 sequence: CASSKGVGGSYEQYF. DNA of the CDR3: TGTGCCAGCAGCAAAGGGGTAGGGGGCTCCTACGAGCAGTACTTC.

CDR3: CASSIDRWGTSTDTQYF. CDR3 nucleotides: TGTGCCAGTAGTATAGATCGGTGGGGGACTAGCACAGATACGCAGTATTTT. The rearrangement uses TRBV19 and TRBJ2-3; tentative D call: TRBD2 (6 bases). The CDR3 consists of 17 residues. V was pared by 0 bases and J by 0 bases, with 13 bases between. Germline assignment: CDR1 LNHDA and CDR2 SQIVND (reference sequence).

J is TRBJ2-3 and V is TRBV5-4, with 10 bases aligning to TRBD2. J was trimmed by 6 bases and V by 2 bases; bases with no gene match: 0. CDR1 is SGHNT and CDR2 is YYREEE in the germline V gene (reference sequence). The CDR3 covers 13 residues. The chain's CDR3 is CASSLAGGDTQYF. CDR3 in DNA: TGTGCCAGCAGCTTAGCGGGAGGGGATACGCAGTATTTT.

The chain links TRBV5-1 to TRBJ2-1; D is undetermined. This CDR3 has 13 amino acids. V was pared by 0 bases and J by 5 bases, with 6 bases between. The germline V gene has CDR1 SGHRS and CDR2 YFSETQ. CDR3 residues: CASSLVSHNEQFF. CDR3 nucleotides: TGCGCCAGCAGCTTGGTTAGTCACAATGAGCAGTTCTTC.

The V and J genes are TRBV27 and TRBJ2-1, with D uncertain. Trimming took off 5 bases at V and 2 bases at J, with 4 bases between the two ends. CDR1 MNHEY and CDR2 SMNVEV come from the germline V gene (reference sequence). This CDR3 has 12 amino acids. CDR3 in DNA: TGTGCCAGCAGTCCAACCTACAATGAGCAGTTCTTC. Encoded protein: CASSPTYNEQFF.

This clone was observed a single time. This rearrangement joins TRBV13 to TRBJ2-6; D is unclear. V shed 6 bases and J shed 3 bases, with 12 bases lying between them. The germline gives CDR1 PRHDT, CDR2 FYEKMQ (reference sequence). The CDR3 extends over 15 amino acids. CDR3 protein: CASSFSPHGANVLTF. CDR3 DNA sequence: TGTGCCAGCAGTTTTAGTCCCCATGGGGCCAACGTCCTGACTTTC.

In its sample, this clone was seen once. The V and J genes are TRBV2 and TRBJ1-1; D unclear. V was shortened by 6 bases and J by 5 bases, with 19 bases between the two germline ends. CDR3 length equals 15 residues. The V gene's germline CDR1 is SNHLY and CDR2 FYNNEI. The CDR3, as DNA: TGTGCCAGCAGCGCCCTCAGTGGGCCCGGTACTGAAGCTTTCTTT. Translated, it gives CASSALSGPGTEAFF. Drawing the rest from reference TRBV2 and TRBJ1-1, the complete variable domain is EPEVTQTPSHQVTQMGQEVILRCVPISNHLYFYWYRQILGQKVEFLVSFYNNEISEKSEIFDDQFSVERPDGSNFTLKIRSTKLEDSAMYFCASSALSGPGTEAFFGQGTRLTVV.

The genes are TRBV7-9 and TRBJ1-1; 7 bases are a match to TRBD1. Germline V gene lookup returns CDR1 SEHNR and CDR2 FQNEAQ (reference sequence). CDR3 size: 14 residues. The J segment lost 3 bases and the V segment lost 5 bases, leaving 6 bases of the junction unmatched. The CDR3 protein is CASSNDRAYTEAFF. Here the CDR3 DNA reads TGTGCCAGCAGCAACGACAGGGCCTACACTGAAGCTTTCTTT.

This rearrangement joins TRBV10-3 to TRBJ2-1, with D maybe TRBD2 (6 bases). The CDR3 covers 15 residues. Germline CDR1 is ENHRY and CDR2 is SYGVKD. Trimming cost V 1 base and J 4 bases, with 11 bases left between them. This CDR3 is CAISEFRESYNEQFF. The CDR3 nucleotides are TGTGCCATCAGTGAGTTCCGGGAGTCGTACAATGAGCAGTTCTTC.

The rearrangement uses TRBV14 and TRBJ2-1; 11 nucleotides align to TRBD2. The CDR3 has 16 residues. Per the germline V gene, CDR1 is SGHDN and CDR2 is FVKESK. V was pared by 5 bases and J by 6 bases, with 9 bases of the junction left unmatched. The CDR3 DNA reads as TGTGCCAGCAGCGAAAGTCTAGCGGGAGGACGCAATGAGCAGTTCTTC. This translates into CASSESLAGGRNEQFF.

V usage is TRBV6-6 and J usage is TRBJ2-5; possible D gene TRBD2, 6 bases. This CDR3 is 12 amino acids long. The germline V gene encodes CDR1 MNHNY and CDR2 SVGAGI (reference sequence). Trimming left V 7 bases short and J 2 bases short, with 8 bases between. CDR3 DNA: TGTGCCAGCATGGGACTTCAAGAGACCCAGTACTTC. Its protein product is CASMGLQETQYF.

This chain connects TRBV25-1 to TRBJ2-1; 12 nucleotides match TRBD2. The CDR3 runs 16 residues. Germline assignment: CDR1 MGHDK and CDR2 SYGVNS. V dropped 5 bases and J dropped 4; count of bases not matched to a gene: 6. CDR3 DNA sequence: TGTGCCAGCAGTTCAAGGGGACTAGCGGGTTACAATGAGCAGTTCTTC. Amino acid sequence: CASSSRGLAGYNEQFF.

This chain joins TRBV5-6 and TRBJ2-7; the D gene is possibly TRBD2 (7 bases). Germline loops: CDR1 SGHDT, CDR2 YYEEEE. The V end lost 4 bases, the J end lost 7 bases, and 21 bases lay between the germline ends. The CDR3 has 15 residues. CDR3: CASSTLGGRIKEQYF. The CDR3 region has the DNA TGTGCCAGCAGCACCCTGGGGGGGCGGATAAAGGAGCAGTACTTC.

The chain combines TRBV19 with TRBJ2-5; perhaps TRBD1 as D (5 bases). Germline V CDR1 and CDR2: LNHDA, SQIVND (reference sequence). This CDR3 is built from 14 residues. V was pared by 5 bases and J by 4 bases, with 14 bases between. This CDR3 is CASSGDRLRETQYF. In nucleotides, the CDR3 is TGTGCCAGTAGTGGTGACAGATTGAGAGAGACCCAGTACTTC.

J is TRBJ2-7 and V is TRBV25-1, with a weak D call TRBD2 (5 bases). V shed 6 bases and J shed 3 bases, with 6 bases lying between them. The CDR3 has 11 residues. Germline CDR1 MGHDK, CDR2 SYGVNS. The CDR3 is CASRSGYEQYF. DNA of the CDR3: TGTGCCAGCAGGAGCGGCTACGAGCAGTACTTC.

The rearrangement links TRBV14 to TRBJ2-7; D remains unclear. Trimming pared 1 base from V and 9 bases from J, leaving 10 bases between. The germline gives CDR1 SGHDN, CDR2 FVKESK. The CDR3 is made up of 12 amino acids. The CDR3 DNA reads TGTGCCAGCAGCCAAGTAGAGGTGCGGCAGTACTTC. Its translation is CASSQVEVRQYF. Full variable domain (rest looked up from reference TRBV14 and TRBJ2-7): EAGVTQFPSHSVIEKGQTVTLRCDPISGHDNLYWYRRVMGKEIKFLLHFVKESKQDESGMPNNRFLAERTGGTYSTLKVQPAELEDSGVYFCASSQVEVRQYFGPGTRLTVT.

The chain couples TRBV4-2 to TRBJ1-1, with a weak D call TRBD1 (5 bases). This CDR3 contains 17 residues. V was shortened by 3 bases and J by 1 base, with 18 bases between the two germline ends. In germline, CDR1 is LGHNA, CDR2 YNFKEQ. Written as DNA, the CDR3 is TGTGCCAGCAGCCAGGGGCGAAGACTTACCCCGAACACTGAAGCTTTCTTT. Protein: CASSQGRRLTPNTEAFF.

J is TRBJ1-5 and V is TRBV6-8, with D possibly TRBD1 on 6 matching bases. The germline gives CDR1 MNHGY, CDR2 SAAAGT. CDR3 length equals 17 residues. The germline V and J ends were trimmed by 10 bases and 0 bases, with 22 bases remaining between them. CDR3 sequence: CATSLTDRYFSNQPQHF. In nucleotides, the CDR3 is TGTGCCACATCACTAACGGACAGATATTTTAGCAATCAGCCCCAGCATTTT.

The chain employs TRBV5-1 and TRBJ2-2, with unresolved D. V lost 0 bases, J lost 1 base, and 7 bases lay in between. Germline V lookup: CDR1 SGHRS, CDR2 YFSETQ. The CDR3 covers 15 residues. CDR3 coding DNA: TGCGCCAGCAGCTTGGGCAAACAGAACACCGGGGAGCTGTTTTTT. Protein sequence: CASSLGKQNTGELFF.

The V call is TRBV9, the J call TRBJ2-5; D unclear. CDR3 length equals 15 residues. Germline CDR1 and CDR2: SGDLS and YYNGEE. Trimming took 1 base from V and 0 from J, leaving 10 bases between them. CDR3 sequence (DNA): TGTGCCAGCAGCGTAATGGCAAGCGACCAAGAGACCCAGTACTTC. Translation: CASSVMASDQETQYF.

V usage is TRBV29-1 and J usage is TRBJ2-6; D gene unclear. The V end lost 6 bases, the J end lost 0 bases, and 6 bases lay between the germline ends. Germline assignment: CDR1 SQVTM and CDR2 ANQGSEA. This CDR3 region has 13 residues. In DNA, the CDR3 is TGCAGCGTCCTCTTCTCTGGGGCCAACGTCCTGACTTTC. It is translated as CSVLFSGANVLTF.

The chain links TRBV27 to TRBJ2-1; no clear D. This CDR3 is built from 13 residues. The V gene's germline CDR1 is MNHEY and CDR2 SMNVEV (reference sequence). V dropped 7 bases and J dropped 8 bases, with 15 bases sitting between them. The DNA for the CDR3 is TGTGCCAGCAAGCACCCCCTCAGCGATGAGCAGTTCTTC. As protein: CASKHPLSDEQFF.

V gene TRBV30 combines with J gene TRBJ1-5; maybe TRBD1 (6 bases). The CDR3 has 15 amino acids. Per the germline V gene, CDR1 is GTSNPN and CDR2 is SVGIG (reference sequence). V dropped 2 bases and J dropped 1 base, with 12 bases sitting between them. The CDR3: CAWSRQALSNQPQHF. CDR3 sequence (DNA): TGTGCCTGGAGTCGACAGGCGTTGAGCAATCAGCCCCAGCATTTT.

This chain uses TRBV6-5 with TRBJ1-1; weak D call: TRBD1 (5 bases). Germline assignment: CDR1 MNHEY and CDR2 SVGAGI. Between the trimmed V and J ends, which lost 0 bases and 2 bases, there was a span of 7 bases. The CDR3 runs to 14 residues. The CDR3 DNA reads TGTGCCAGCAGTTACTCACAGGTCAACACTGAAGCTTTCTTT. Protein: CASSYSQVNTEAFF.

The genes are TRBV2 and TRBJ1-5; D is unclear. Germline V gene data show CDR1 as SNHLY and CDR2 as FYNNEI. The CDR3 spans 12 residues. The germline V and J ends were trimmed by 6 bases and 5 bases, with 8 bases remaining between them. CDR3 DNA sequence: TGTGCCAGCAGGCAGGAGGATCAGCCCCAGCATTTT. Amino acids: CASRQEDQPQHF.

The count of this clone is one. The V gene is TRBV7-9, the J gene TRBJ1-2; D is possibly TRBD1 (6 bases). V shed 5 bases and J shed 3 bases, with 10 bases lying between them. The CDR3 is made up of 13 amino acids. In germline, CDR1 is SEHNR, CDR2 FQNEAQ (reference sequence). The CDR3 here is CASSPTGYYGYTF. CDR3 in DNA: TGTGCCAGCAGCCCCACAGGGTACTATGGCTACACCTTC.

Here the CDR3 reads CAWSDGGNSPLHF. The DNA for the CDR3 is TGTGCCTGGAGTGACGGAGGGAATTCACCCCTCCACTTT. This chain connects TRBV30 to TRBJ1-6; no definite D call. The germline CDR1 and CDR2 sequences are GTSNPN and SVGIG (reference sequence). The V end lost 1 base, the J end lost 7 bases, and 8 bases lay between the germline ends. The CDR3 covers 13 residues.

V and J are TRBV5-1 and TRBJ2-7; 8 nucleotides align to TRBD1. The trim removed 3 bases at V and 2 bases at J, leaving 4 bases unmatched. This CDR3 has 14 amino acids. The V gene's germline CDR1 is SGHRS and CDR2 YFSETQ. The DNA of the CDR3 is TGCGCCAGCAGCTCTGGACAGGGAACCTACGAGCAGTACTTC. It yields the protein CASSSGQGTYEQYF.

CDR3 in amino acids: CASSPLLGQGENEKLFF. CDR3 nucleotide sequence: TGCGCCAGCAGCCCGTTACTGGGACAGGGGGAAAATGAAAAACTGTTTTTT. The V and J genes are TRBV5-1 and TRBJ1-4; TRBD1 agrees at 11 bases. V shed 4 bases and J 5 bases; nucleotides not matched to a gene: 10. From germline, CDR1 is SGHRS and CDR2 YFSETQ. CDR3 length: 17 residues.

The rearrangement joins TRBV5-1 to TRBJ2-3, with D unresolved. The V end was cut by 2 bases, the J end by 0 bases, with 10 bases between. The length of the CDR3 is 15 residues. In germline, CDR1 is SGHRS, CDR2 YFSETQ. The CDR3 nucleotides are TGCGCCAGCAGCTTCTCCACAGCTAGCACAGATACGCAGTATTTT. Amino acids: CASSFSTASTDTQYF.